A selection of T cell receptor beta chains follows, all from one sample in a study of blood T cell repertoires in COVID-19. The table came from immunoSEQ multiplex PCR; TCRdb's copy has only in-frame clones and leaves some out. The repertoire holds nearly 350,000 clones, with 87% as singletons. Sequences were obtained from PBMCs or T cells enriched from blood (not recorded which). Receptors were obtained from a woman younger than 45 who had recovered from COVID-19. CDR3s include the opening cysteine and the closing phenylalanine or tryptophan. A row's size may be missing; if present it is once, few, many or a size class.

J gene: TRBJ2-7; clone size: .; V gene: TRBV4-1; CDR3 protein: CASSSRQGTSYEQYF
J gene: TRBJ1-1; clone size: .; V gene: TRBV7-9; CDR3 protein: CASSSRQGGDTEAFF
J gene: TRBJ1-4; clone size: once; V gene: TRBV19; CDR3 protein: CASSIWRGATNEKLFF
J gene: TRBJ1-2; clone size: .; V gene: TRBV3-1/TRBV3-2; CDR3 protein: CASSQDNRAGRYGYTF
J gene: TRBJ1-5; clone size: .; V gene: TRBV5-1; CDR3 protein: CASSLTPNSNQPQHF
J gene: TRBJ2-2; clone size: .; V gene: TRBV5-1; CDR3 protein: CASSLVSGFNTGELFF
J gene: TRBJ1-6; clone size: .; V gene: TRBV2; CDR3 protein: CASREGDQGWGQTPLHF
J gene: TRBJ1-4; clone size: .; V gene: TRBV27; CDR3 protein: CASSRTGGREKLFF
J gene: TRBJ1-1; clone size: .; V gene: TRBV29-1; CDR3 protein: CSVGTGGNTEAFF
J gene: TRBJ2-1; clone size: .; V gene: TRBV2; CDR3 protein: CASSVRLAHEQFF
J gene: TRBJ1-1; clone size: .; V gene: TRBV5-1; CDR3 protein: CASSLGQGWESAPFF
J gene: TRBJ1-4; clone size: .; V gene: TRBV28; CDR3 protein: CATIQGDNEKLFF
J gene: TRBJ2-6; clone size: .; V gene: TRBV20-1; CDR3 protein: CSASQVFSGANVLTF
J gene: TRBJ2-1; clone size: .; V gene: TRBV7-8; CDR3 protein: CASSLGGTPSMFF
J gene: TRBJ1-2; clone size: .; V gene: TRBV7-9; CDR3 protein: CASSLARDDRVDGYTF
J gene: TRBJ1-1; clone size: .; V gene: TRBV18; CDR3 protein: CASSPPSITEAFF
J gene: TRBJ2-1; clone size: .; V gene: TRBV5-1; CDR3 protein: CASATGTGSYNEQFF
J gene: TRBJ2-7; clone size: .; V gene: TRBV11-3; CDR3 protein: CASVSFEEDEQYF
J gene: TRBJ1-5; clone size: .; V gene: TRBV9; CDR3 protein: CASSVADFQPQHF
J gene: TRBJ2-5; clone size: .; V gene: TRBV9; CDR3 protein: CASSLRTSGGTQYF
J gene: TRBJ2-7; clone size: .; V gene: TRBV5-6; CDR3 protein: CASSMDRRNEQYF
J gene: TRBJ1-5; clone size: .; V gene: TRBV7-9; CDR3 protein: CASSLDSRNQPQHF
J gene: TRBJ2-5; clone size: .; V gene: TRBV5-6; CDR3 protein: CASSLGQVGVETQYF
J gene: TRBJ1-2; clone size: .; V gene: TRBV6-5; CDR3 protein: CASSYLGNYGYTF
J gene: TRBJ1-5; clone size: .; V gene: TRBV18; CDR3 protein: CASAHRGPNQPQHF
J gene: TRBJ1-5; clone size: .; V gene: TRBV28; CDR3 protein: CASSPLGSQPQHF
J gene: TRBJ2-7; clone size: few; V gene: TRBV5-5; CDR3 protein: CASSLVLSYEQYF
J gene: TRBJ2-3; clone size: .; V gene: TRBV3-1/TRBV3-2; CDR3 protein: CASSQDTGATQYF
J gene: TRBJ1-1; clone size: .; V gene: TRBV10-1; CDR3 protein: CASSESIRVREAFF
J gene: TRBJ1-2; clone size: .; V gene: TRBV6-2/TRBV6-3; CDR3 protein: CASSYSRRDGYTF
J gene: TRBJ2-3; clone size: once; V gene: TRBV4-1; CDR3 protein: CASSQDLGAGGYTDTQYF
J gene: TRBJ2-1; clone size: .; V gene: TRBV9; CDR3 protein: CASSPRQGGNNEQFF
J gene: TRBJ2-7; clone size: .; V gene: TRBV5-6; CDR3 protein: CASSLGYGGLSEQYF
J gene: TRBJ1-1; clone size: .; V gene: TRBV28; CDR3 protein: CASSLIEARETTRRSAEAFF
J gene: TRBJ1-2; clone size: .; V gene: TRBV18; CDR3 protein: CASSPSRFVGQSGYGYTF
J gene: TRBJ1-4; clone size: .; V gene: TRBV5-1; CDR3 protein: CASSLAGRRDEKLFF
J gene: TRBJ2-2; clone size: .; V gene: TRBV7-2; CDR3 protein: CASSSGTGRGTGELFF
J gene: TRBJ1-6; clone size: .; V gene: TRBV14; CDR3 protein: CASSQDQGAFNSPLHF
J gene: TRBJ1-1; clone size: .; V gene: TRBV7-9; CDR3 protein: CASSTTEAFF
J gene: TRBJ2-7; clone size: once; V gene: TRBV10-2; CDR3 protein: CASSESGTSGGKTYEQYF
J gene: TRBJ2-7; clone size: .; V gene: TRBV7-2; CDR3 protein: CASSLKTSGSYHEQYF
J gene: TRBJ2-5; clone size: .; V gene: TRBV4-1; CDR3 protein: CASSQVEGAGGETQYF
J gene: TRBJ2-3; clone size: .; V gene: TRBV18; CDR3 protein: CASSPLYSGGAPDTQYF
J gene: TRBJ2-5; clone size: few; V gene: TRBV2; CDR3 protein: CASARGLGETQYF
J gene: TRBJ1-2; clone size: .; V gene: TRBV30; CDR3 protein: CAWSRVGGGFYGYTF
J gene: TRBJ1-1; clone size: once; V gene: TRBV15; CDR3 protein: CATRQTQGEAFF
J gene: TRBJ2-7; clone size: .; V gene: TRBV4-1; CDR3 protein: CASSQDRASEQYF
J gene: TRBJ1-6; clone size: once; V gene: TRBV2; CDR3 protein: CASSEGWAAGNSPLHF
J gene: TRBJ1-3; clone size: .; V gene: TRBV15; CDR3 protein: CATSSYRDNIGNTIYF
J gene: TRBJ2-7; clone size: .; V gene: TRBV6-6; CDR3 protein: CASSYSGLEQYF
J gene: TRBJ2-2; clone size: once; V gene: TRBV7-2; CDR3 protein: CASSVNRIKNTGELFF
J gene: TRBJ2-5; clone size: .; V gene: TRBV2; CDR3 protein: CASSGVAGGQETQYF
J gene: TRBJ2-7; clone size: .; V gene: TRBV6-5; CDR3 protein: CASRGTGGGYEQYF
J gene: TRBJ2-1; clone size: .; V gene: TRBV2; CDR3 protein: CASSDGRSGGARNEQFF
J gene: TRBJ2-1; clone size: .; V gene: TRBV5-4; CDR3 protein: CASSPGLAGGQWRDEQFF
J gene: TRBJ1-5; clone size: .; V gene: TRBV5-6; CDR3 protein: CASSRNRGPQHF
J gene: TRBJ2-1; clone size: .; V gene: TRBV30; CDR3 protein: CAWTGFYNEQFF
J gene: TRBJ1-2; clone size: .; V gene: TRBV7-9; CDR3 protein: CASSLGTQGGYTF
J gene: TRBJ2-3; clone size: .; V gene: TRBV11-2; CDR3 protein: CASRKLSTSVQYF
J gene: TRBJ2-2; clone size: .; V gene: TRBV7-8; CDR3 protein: CASSDSWRLTGELFF